This record concerns one TCR beta chain sequence. Its antigen has not been determined. No quality values exist for individual bases; no much larger clone is one base distant. This sample is drawn from a study of PD-1 blockade in classical Hodgkin lymphoma (dated by TCRdb to the early 2020s). Background on the whole study: Nivolumab dosing was 3 mg/kg intravenously every 2 weeks, continuing until either disease progression or unacceptable toxicity. The study used CyTOF and TCR beta sequencing to define a peripheral blood immune signature of response to PD-1 blockade in classical Hodgkin lymphoma.

The Qiagen DNeasy kit was used to extract genomic DNA both from unsorted PBMCs and from the negatively selected CD4+ and CD8+ fractions. Amplification of TCR beta CDR3 regions was done by immunoSEQ multiplex PCR with primers that anneal to V and J segments. A synthetic immune receptor repertoire was used to minimize amplification bias, and remaining bias was computationally removed after sequencing. Per the authors' processing: Custom Python scripts were used to quantify repertoire diversity as the Shannon entropy index. The unsorted, CD4+ and CD8+ repertoires were each analyzed separately, with the exception of combined analyses, where CD4+ and CD8+ sequences were merged in silico. A clone counted as expanded when the clone's frequency after treatment rose at least 2-fold relative to C1D1, and clones undetected at baseline were given a pseudocount of 0.5. Singleton clones were defined as clones with 0 or 1 copy at C1D1, and non-singleton clones were defined as clones with 2 or more copies. Clones expanded in unsorted samples were labelled as CD4+, CD8+ or unknown by matching protein sequences in sorted samples from the same patient. Wilcoxon tests were applied to paired samples to test diversity changes from C1D1 to C4D1. The table was pulled from immuneACCESS by TCRdb, which kept in-frame rearrangements only. Such tables lose some clones; where checked, under half of the loss comes from unresolved V genes, and the rest has no known cause. Clone size and V and J calls were adopted from that table, with D and trimming inferred from the DNA. Recorded for this sample are some 150,000 clones; approximately 72% of them occurred a single time. The ten largest clonotypes hold roughly 8.4% of the sample.

V and J are truncated by 8 bases and 6 bases respectively, leaving an intervening sequence of 20 bases. Taken from the germline V gene, the CDR1 and CDR2 loops are MNHNS and SASEGT. The CDR3 numbers 15 residues from cysteine through phenylalanine. The kept DNA is CDR3 alone, 45 bases in frame from the first base. The paper's findings and limits, for the study overall: Lower diversity was seen in patients whose nivolumab began less than 1 year after ASCT, and these patients were left out of later analyses so that immune reconstitution would not confound the results. Among trial patients, those achieving complete response had baseline diversity similar to that of newly diagnosed patients, while diversity was significantly lower in partial responders and progressors. Newly diagnosed patients were reported to have lower baseline TCR diversity than healthy donors, and relapsed/refractory patients were reported to have lower baseline TCR diversity still. By C4D1, a significant rise was seen in CD4+ TCR diversity but not in CD8+ TCR diversity (p=0.0027 vs p=0.16), and the rise was most apparent among complete responders (p=0.02). Only a single clinical trial cohort was studied, and what caused the repertoire differences, possibly disease activity or prior therapy, remained undefined.

The time point label, as the study defines it: cycle 2 day 1 (C2D1) of nivolumab. Every trial patient had relapsed after autologous stem cell transplantation, and cohorts A, B and C differed in prior brentuximab vedotin exposure. The trial cohort was composed of about 54 patients with relapsed/refractory classical Hodgkin lymphoma, for whom complete response, partial response or progressive disease was recorded as best overall response. Single-agent nivolumab was administered to trial patients in the multi-cohort phase II CheckMate 205 trial. An independent review committee assessed best overall response using the 2007 International Working Group response criteria. PBMCs from the trial were collected at three points: immediately before nivolumab initiation (C1D1), and during therapy at cycle 2 day 1 and cycle 4 day 1. After peripheral blood was drawn into 8 mL Vacutainer Cell Preparation Tubes, PBMCs were isolated by centrifugation and then cryopreserved.

In this chain, TRBV6-1 is recombined with TRBJ2-1, with TRBD2 perhaps the D gene, on 6 matching bases. This receptor was taken from a human donor with classical Hodgkin lymphoma. The source was peripheral blood mononuclear cells (PBMCs), collected before the second cycle of nivolumab. The nucleotide sequence reads TGTGCCAGCTTTCGGTCGGGAGTAACTTTCAATGAGCAGTTCTTC. Translated, this gives CASFRSGVTFNEQFF.